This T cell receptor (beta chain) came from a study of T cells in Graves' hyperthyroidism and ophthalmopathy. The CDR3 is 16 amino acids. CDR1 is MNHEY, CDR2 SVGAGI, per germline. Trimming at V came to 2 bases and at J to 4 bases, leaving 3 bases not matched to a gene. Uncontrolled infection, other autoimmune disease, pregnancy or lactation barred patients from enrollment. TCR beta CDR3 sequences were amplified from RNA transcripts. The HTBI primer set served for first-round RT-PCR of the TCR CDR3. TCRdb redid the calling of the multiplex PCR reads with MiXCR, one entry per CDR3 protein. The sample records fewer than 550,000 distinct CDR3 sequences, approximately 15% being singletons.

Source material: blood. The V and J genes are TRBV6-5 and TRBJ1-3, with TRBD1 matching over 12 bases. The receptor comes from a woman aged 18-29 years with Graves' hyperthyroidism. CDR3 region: CASSYGTGGNGNTIYF. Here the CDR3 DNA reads TGTGCCAGCAGTTACGGGACAGGGGGCAACGGAAACACCATATATTTT.